The text below deals with one TCR beta chain. Its antigen is unknown. The ends were cut back, 2 bases at V and 2 bases at J, with 10 bases in the middle. Germline V gene lookup returns CDR1 SNHLY and CDR2 FYNNEI. The CDR3 extends over 15 amino acids. This entry belongs to a study of beta chain features in type 1 diabetes. For the study at large: Across every sample, 100 million to 130 million sorted cells were examined in total.

General observations from the study: A closer apparent resemblance between naive, central memory and Treg TCRB repertoires was seen in patients than in healthy donors. The VDJ junctions of type 1 diabetes patients carried fewer insertions and more deletions.

The study reverse transcribed the entire isolated RNA, so it sequenced expressed TCRB transcripts. Sequenced naive, central memory and regulatory T cell samples produced an average of about 3.9 million reads. Clones were sequenced by immunoSEQ multiplex PCR, and TCRdb holds only the in-frame ones, with some missing. The sample includes about 350,000 clones, around a fifth seen only once; the top ten take 0.035% to 0.055%. The clonotype comes from a woman aged 18-29 years in good health. Sequenced: naive CD4+ T cells from blood. J is TRBJ2-1 and V is TRBV2, with D perhaps matching TRBD2 (5 bases). CDR3 protein: CASSEIAYAYNEQFF. The DNA of the CDR3 is TGTGCCAGCAGTGAAATAGCGTACGCCTACAATGAGCAGTTCTTC.